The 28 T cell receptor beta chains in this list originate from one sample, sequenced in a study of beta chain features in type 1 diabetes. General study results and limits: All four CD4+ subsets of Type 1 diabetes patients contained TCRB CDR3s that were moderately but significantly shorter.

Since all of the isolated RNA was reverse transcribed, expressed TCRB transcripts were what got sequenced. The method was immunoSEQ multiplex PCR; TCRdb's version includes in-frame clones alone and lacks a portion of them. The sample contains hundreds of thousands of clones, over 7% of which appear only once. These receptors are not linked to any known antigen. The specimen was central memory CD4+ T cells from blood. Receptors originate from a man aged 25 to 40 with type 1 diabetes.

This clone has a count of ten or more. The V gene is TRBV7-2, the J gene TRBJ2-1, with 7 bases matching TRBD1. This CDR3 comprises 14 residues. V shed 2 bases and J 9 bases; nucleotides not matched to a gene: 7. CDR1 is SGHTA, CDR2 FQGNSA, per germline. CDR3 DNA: TGTGCCAGCAGCTTATTAGAAGGGGGCGGTGAGCAGTTCTTC. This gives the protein CASSLLEGGGEQFF.

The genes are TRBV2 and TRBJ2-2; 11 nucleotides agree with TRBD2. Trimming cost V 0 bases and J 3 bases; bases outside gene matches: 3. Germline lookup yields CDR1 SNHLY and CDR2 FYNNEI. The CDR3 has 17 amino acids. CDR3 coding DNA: TGTGCCAGCAGTGAAGCGGTACTAGCGGGGGACACCGGGGAGCTGTTTTTT. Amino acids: CASSEAVLAGDTGELFF.

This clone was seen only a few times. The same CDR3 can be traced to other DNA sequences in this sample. CDR3 protein: CASSFAWGSTDTQYF. The CDR3 region has the DNA TGTGCCAGCAGCTTTGCATGGGGTTCCACAGATACGCAGTATTTT. The chain couples TRBV7-2 to TRBJ2-3; D gene uncertain. The germline CDR1 and CDR2 sequences are SGHTA and FQGNSA. CDR3 length equals 15 residues. Trimming left V 3 bases short and J 2 bases short, with 12 bases between. Supplemented by reference TRBV7-2 and TRBJ2-3, the full variable domain reads GAGVSQSPSNKVTEKGKDVELRCDPISGHTALYWYRQSLGQGLEFLIYFQGNSAPDKSGLPSDRFSAERTGGSVSTLTIQRTQQEDSAVYLCASSFAWGSTDTQYFGPGTRLTVL.

CDR3 region: CASRGQTAYNEQFF. The CDR3 nucleotides read TGCGCCAGCAGGGGACAGACCGCCTACAATGAGCAGTTCTTC. V gene TRBV5-1 combines with J gene TRBJ2-1; 7 bases map to TRBD1. CDR1 is SGHRS and CDR2 is YFSETQ in the germline V gene. Unmatched junction bases numbered 4, after V lost 5 bases and J lost 2 bases. CDR3 length: 14 residues. Variable domain in full (rest from reference TRBV5-1 and TRBJ2-1): KAGVTQTPRYLIKTRGQQVTLSCSPISGHRSVSWYQQTPGQGLQFLFEYFSETQRNKGNFPGRFSGRQFSNSRSEMNVSTLELGDSALYLCASRGQTAYNEQFFGPGTRLTVL.

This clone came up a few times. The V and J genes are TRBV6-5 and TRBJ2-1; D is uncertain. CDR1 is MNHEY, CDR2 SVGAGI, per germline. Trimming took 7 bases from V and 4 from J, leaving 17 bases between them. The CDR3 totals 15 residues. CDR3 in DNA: TGTGCCAGCAAAGTCGACGCTGGGGTGTACAATGAGCAGTTCTTC. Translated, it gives CASKVDAGVYNEQFF.

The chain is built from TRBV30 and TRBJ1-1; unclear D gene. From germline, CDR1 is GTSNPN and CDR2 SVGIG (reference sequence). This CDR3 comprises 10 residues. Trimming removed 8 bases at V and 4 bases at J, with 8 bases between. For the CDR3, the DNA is TGTGCCGCCGGCCGCACTGAAGCTTTCTTT. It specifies CAAGRTEAFF. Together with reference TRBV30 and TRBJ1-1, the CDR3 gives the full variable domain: SQTIHQWPATLVQPVGSPLSLECTVEGTSNPNLYWYRQAAGRGLQLLFYSVGIGQISSEVPQNLSASRPQDRQFILSSKKLLLSDSGFYLCAAGRTEAFFGQGTRLTVV.

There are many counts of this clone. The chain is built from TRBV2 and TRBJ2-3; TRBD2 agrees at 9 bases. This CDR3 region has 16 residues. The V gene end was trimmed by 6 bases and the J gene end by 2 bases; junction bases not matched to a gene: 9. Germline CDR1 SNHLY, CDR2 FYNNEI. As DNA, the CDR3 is TGTGCCAGCAGGCGGTGGGTAGCGGGGGCCACAGATACGCAGTATTTT. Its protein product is CASRRWVAGATDTQYF.

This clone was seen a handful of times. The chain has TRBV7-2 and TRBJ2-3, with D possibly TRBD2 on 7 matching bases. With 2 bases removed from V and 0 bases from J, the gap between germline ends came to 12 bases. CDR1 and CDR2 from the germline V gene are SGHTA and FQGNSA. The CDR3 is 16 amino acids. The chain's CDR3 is CASSLLGGPSTDTQYF. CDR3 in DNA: TGTGCCAGCAGCTTACTGGGGGGGCCAAGCACAGATACGCAGTATTTT.

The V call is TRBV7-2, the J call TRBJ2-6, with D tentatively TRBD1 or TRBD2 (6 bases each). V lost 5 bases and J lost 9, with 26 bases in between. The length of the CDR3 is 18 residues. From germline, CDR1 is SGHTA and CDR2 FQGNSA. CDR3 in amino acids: CASSRNATRGAWGNVLTF. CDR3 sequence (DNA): TGTGCCAGCAGCCGGAACGCCACAAGGGGGGCTTGGGGCAACGTCCTGACTTTC.

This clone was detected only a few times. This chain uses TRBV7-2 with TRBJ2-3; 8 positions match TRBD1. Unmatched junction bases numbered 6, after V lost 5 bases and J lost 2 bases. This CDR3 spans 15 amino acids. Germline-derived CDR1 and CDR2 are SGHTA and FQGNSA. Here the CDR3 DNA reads TGTGCCAGCAGCCCCCCGGGACAGGCCACAGATACGCAGTATTTT. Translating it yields CASSPPGQATDTQYF.

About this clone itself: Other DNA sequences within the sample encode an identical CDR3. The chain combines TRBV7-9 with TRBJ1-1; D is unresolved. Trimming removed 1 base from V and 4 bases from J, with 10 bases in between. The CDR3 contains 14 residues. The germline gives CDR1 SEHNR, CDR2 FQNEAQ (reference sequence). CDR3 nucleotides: TGTGCCAGCAGCTTAGGTCAGGTAGGCACTGAAGCTTTCTTT. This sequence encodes CASSLGQVGTEAFF.

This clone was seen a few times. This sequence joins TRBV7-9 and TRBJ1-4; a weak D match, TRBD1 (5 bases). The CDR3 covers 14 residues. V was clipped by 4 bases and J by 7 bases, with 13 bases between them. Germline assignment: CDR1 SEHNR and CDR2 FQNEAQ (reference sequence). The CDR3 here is CASSSQGLGEKLFF. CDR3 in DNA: TGTGCCAGCAGCTCCCAGGGATTGGGTGAAAAACTGTTTTTT.

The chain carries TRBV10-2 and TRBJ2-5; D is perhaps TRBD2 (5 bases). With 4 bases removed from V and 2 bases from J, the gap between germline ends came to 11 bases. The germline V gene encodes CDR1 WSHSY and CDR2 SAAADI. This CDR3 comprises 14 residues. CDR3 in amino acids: CASSVTSMQETQYF. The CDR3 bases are TGCGCCAGCAGTGTAACTAGTATGCAAGAGACCCAGTACTTC.

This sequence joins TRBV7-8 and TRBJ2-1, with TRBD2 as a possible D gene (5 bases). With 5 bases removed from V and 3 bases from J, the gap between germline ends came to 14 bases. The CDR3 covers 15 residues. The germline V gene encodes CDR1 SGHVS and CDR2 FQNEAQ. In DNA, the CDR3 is TGTGCCAGCAGCCCCCAGGAAGGGAGCTACAATGAGCAGTTCTTC. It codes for CASSPQEGSYNEQFF.

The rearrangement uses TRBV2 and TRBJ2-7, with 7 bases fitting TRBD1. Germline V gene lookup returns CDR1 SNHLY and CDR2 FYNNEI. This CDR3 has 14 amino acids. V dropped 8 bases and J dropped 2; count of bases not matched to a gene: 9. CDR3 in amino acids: CASQQPGQPYEQYF. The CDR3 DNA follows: TGTGCCAGCCAGCAACCGGGACAGCCCTACGAGCAGTACTTC.

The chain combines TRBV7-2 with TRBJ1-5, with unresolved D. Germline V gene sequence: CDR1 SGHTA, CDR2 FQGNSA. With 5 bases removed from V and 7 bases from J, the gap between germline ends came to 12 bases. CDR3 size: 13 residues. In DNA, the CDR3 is TGTGCCAGCAGCCCGCAGACTCGGCAGCCCCAGCATTTT. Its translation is CASSPQTRQPQHF.

The CDR3 is CASTLNTGELFF. The CDR3 DNA reads as TGTGCCAGCACTTTAAACACCGGGGAGCTGTTTTTT. This chain uses TRBV6-6 with TRBJ2-2; D gene uncertain. The germline V and J ends were trimmed by 7 bases and 2 bases, with 5 bases remaining between them. This CDR3 is 12 amino acids long. CDR1 and CDR2 from the germline V gene are MNHNY and SVGAGI (reference sequence).

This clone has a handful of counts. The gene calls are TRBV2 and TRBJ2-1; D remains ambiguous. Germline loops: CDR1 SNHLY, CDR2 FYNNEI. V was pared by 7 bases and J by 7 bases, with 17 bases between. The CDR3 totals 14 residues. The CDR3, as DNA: TGTGCCAGCACCAATCGCGCACTAATGAATGAGCAGTTCTTC. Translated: CASTNRALMNEQFF.

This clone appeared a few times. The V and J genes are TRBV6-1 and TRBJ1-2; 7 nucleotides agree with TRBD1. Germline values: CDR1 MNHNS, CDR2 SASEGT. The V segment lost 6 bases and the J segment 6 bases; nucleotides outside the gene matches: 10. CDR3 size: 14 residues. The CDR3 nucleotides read TGTGCCAGCAGAAGGGGACAGTCAGGAGATGGCTACACCTTC. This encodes CASRRGQSGDGYTF.

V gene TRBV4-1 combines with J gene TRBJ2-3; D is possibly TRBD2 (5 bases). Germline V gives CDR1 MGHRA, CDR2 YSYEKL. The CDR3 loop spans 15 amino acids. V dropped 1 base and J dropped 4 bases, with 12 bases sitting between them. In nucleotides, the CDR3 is TGCGCCAGCAGCCAAGGGGCTAGCCTCGCAGATACGCAGTATTTT. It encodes CASSQGASLADTQYF.

Here the CDR3 DNA reads TGTGCCATCAGGCCGGGACAGAACAACTACGAGCAGTACTTC. Translated, it gives CAIRPGQNNYEQYF. The gene calls are TRBV10-3 and TRBJ2-7; 7 nucleotides agree with TRBD1. The CDR3 has 14 residues. Germline CDR1 and CDR2: ENHRY and SYGVKD. The V segment lost 6 bases and the J segment 3 bases; nucleotides outside the gene matches: 8.

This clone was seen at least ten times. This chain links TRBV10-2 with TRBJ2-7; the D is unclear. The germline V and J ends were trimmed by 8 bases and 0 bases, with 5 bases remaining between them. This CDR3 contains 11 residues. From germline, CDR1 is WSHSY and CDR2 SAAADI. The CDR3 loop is CASRYSYEQYF. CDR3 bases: TGCGCCAGCCGTTACTCCTACGAGCAGTACTTC.

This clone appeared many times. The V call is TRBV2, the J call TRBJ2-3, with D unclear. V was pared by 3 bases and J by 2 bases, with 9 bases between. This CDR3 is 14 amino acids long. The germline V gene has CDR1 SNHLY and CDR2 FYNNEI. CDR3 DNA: TGTGCCAGCAGTGATTCGGCTAACACAGATACGCAGTATTTT. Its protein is CASSDSANTDTQYF.

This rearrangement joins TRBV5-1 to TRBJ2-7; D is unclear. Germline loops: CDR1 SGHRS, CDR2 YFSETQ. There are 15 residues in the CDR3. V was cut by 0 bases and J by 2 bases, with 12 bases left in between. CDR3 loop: CASSLDPGFTYEQYF. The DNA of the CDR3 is TGCGCCAGCAGCTTGGATCCAGGTTTCACCTACGAGCAGTACTTC.

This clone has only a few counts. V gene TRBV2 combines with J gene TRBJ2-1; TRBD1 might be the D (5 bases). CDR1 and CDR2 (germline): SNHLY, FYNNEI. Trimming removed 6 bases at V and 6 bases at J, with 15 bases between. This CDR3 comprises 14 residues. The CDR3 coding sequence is TGTGCCAGCAGCCATGATAACAGGCTCAATGAGCAGTTCTTC. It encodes CASSHDNRLNEQFF.

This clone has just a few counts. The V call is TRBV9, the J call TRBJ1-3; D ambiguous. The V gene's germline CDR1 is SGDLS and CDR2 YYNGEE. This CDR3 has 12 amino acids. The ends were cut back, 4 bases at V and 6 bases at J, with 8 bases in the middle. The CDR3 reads CASSYDENTIYF. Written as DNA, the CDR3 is TGTGCCAGCAGCTACGACGAAAACACCATATATTTT.

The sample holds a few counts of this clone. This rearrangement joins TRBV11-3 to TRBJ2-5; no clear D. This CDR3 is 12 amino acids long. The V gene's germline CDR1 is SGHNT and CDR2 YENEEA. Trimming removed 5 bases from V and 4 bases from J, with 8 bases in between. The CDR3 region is CASSIGRETQYF. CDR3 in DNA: TGTGCCAGCAGCATCGGGCGAGAGACCCAGTACTTC. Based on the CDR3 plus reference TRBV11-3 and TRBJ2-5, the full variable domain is EAGVVQSPRYKIIEKKQPVAFWCNPISGHNTLYWYLQNLGQGPELLIRYENEEAVDDSQLPKDRFSAERLKGVDSTLKIQPAELGDSAVYLCASSIGRETQYFGPGTRLLVL.

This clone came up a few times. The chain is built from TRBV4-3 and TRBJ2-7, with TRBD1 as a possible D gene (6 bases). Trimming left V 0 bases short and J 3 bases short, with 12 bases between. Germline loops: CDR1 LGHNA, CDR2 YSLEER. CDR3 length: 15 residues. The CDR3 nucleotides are TGCGCCAGCAGCCAAGAAATCGGGACAAACTACGAGCAGTACTTC. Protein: CASSQEIGTNYEQYF.